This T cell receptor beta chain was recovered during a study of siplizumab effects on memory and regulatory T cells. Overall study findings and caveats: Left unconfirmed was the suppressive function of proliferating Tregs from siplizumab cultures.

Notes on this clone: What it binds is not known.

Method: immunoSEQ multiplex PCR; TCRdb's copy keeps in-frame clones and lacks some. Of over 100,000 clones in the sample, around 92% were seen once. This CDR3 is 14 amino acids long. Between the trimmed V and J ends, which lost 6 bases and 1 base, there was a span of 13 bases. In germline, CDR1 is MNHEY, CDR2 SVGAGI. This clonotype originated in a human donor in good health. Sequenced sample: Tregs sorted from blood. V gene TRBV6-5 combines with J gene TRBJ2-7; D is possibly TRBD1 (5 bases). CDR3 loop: CASRRGTGSYEQYF. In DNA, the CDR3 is TGTGCCAGCAGAAGAGGTACAGGATCCTACGAGCAGTACTTC.